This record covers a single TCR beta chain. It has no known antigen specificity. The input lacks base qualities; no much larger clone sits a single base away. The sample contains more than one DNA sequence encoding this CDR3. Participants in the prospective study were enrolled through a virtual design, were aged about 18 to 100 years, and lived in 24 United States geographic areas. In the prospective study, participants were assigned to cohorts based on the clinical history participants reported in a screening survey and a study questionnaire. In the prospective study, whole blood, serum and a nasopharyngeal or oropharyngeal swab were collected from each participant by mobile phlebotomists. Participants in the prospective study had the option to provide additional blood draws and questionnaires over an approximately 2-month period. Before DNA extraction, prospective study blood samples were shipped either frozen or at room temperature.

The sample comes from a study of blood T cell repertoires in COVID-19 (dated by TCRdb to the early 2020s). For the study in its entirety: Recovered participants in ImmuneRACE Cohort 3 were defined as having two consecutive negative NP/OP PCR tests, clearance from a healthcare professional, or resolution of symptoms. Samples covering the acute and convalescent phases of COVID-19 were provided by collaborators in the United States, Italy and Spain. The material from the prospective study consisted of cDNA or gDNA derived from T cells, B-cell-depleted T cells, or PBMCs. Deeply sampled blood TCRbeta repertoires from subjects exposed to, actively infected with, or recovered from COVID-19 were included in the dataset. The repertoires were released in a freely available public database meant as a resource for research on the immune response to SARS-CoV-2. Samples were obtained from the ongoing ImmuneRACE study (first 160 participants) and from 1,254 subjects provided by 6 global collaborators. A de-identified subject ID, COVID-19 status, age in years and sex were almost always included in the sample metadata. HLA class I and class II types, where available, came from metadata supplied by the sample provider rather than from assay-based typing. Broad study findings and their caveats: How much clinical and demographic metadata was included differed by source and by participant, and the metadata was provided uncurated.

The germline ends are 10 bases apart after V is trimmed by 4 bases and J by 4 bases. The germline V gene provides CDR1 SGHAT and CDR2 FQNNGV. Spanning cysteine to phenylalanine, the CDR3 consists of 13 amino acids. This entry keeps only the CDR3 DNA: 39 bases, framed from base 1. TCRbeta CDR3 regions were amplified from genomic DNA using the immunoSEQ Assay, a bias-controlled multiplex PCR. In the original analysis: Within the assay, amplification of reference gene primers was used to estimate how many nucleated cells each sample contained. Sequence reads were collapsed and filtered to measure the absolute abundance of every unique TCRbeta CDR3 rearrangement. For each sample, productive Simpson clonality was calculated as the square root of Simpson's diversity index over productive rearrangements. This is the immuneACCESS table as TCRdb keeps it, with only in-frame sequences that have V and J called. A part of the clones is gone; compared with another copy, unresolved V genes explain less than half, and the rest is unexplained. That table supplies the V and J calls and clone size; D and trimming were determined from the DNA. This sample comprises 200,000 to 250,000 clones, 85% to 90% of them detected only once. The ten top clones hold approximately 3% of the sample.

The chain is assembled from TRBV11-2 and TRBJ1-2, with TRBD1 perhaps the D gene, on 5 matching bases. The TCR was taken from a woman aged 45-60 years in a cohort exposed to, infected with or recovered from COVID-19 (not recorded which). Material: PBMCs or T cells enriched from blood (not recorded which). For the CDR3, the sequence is CASSSTGRYGYTF. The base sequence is TGTGCCAGCAGCTCCACAGGCCGCTATGGCTACACCTTC.